This T cell receptor beta chain was captured by sequencing in a study of T cells in Graves' hyperthyroidism and ophthalmopathy. CDR1 is MDHEN, CDR2 SYDVKM, per germline. This CDR3 has 15 residues. V lost 6 bases and J lost 5; bases outside the gene matches: 13. Amplification targeted TCR beta CDR3 regions from RNA transcripts. First-round RT-PCR of the TCR CDR3 relied on the HTBI primer set. MiXCR, applied by TCRdb to the multiplex PCR reads, yields one record per CDR3 protein. The sample includes under 400,000 distinct CDR3 sequences, approximately 15% of them seen just once. This clonotype was counted many times.

Material for sequencing was blood. This TCR was recovered from a young man with Graves' hyperthyroidism. The V gene is TRBV28, the J gene TRBJ2-7; 7 nucleotides match TRBD2. The CDR3 DNA follows: TGTGCCAGCAGACTAGCGACCGTGAGGGTTGACGAGCAGTACTTC. Encoded protein: CASRLATVRVDEQYF.